These T cell receptor beta chains were read from a single sample in a study of CD8 T cells in ankylosing spondylitis. In TCRdb, the 5' RACE reads were re-called with MiXCR into one record per CDR3 protein. The sample carries fewer than 250,000 distinct CDR3 sequences, under 12% recorded once. Sequenced material: blood, either unsorted or a sorted T cell fraction (not recorded which). These receptors were obtained from a male donor with ankylosing spondylitis or in good health (not recorded which). Both conserved end residues are part of each CDR3. Each record gives: V gene, D gene, J gene, clone size, CDR3 protein, CDR3 DNA. D genes are given only for firm matches. For some rows the clone size is stated as once, few or many, or as a class when expanded; others skip it.

TRBV20-1	.	TRBJ1-2	many	CSATTGQSNGYTF	TGCAGTGCTACAACGGGACAATCGAATGGCTACACCTTC
TRBV12-3/TRBV12-4	TRBD1	TRBJ1-4	many	CASSPDRAVTEKLFF	TGTGCCAGCAGCCCAGACAGGGCTGTGACCGAAAAACTGTTTTTT
TRBV7-9	TRBD1	TRBJ2-2	.	CASSINRGRGTGELFF	TGTGCCAGCAGCATCAACAGGGGAAGGGGCACCGGGGAGCTGTTTTTT
TRBV5-1	TRBD1	TRBJ1-6	many	CASSLTEQGASPLHF	TGCGCCAGCAGCTTGACTGAGCAGGGGGCTTCACCCCTCCACTTT
TRBV30	.	TRBJ1-3	few	CAWSVLRTIQGNTIYF	TGTGCCTGGAGTGTACTTCGGACTATTCAGGGAAACACCATATATTTT
TRBV20-1	.	TRBJ1-4	.	CSARDATNEKLFF	TGCAGTGCTAGAGATGCAACTAATGAAAAACTGTTTTTT
TRBV3-1	TRBD2	TRBJ2-5	many	CASSRQGTSDQETQYF	TGTGCCAGCAGCCGCCAAGGGACTAGCGATCAAGAGACCCAGTACTTC
TRBV5-1	TRBD2	TRBJ2-7	few	CASSSFPGTSGAYEQYF	TGCGCCAGCAGCTCGTTCCCCGGGACTAGCGGGGCCTACGAGCAGTACTTC
TRBV12-3/TRBV12-4	.	TRBJ2-2	many	CASSFLLRQNTGELFF	TGTGCCAGCAGTTTCCTTCTCCGACAGAACACCGGGGAGCTGTTTTTT
TRBV30	.	TRBJ2-1	many	CAWHTGLSNEQFF	TGTGCCTGGCATACGGGCCTAAGCAATGAGCAGTTCTTC
TRBV4-2	.	TRBJ1-3	many	CASSQDQARNTIYF	TGTGCCAGCAGCCAAGATCAAGCTCGAAACACCATATATTTT
TRBV5-1	TRBD1	TRBJ2-5	many	CASSSRDRGQRETQYF	TGCGCCAGCAGCTCCCGGGACAGGGGGCAGCGAGAGACCCAGTACTTC
TRBV3-1	.	TRBJ2-7	many	CASSQASGYSYEQYF	TGTGCCAGCAGCCAAGCGTCAGGGTACTCCTACGAGCAGTACTTC
TRBV3-1	TRBD2	TRBJ2-2	many	CASRRLALNTGELFF	TGTGCCAGCCGACGACTAGCCTTGAACACCGGGGAGCTGTTTTTT
TRBV5-1	.	TRBJ2-2	.	CASSPIEVNTGELFF	TGCGCCAGCAGCCCGATTGAGGTGAACACCGGGGAGCTGTTTTTT
TRBV7-9	TRBD1	TRBJ2-7	many	CASSSGQGQSYEQYF	TGTGCCAGCAGCTCTGGACAGGGTCAATCCTACGAGCAGTACTTC
TRBV18	.	TRBJ1-1	many	CASSQGPTEAFF	TGTGCCAGCTCACAGGGGCCCACTGAAGCTTTCTTT
TRBV20-1	.	TRBJ1-4	many	CSAFGGDEKLFF	TGCAGTGCCTTCGGGGGAGATGAAAAACTGTTTTTT
TRBV29-1	.	TRBJ2-1	many	CSVVGRVNSYNEQFF	TGCAGCGTTGTCGGGCGGGTTAACTCCTACAATGAGCAGTTCTTC
TRBV7-8	.	TRBJ2-3	many	CASSPATLTDTQYF	TGTGCCAGCAGCCCTGCTACCCTCACAGATACGCAGTATTTT
TRBV2	.	TRBJ1-1	many	CASSDFVNTEAFF	TGTGCCAGCAGTGACTTTGTGAACACTGAAGCTTTCTTT
TRBV20-1	.	TRBJ2-1	.	CSARGGSGESSYNEQFF	TGCAGTGCTAGAGGGGGTTCGGGAGAAAGCTCCTACAATGAGCAGTTCTTC
TRBV14	.	TRBJ2-1	few	CASSQESRLDEQFF	TGTGCCAGCAGCCAAGAGAGTCGACTAGATGAGCAGTTCTTC
TRBV30	.	TRBJ2-1	.	CAWSVGGSSTNEQFF	TGTGCCTGGAGTGTAGGGGGAAGTTCAACTAATGAGCAGTTCTTC
TRBV3-1	TRBD1	TRBJ2-7	many	CASSPPRDRGLYEQYF	TGTGCCAGCAGCCCGCCCCGGGACAGGGGCCTCTACGAGCAGTACTTC
TRBV21-1	.	TRBJ1-6	many	CASSKRKGFNNSPLHF	TGTGCCAGCAGCAAACGGAAGGGATTTAATAATTCACCCCTCCACTTT
TRBV5-1	TRBD1	TRBJ1-6	many	CASSQNTGGNSPLHF	TGCGCCAGCAGCCAGAACACAGGGGGTAATTCACCCCTCCACTTT
TRBV6-1	TRBD1	TRBJ1-6	many	CASSRTGVTSPLHF	TGTGCCAGCAGCCGGACAGGCGTTACTTCACCCCTCCACTTT
TRBV30	.	TRBJ1-4	.	CAWSVHTPNEKLFF	TGTGCCTGGAGTGTACACACCCCGAATGAAAAACTGTTTTTT
TRBV12-3/TRBV12-4	TRBD2	TRBJ2-3	many	CACVEREGTDTQYF	TGTGCCTGCGTAGAGCGGGAGGGAACAGATACGCAGTATTTT
TRBV5-1	.	TRBJ1-5	.	CASSPTWKSNPPQHF	TGCGCCAGCAGCCCCACGTGGAAGAGCAATCCGCCCCAGCATTTT
TRBV7-2	TRBD1	TRBJ1-6	many	CASSLTTGLIGSPLHF	TGTGCCAGCAGCCTTACGACAGGGTTGATAGGTTCACCCCTCCACTTT
TRBV7-2	TRBD1	TRBJ1-4	many	CASSLAGQGAGEKLFF	TGTGCCAGCAGCTTGGCAGGACAGGGGGCGGGAGAAAAACTGTTTTTT
TRBV7-8	TRBD1	TRBJ1-2	many	CASSLTGKGADGYTF	TGTGCCAGCAGCTTGACAGGGAAGGGTGCCGATGGCTACACCTTC
TRBV5-1	TRBD2	TRBJ2-1	many	CASSLVASGAYNEQFF	TGCGCCAGCAGCTTGGTGGCTAGCGGGGCCTACAATGAGCAGTTCTTC
TRBV3-1	TRBD2	TRBJ2-2	many	CASSRHPSGGTANTGELFF	TGTGCCAGCAGCCGGCATCCTAGCGGGGGGACCGCGAACACCGGGGAGCTGTTTTTT
TRBV2	.	TRBJ2-1	.	CASSGDNNEQFF	TGTGCCAGCAGTGGGGACAACAATGAGCAGTTCTTC
TRBV5-1	.	TRBJ2-7	few	CASSTVGAYEQYF	TGCGCCAGCTCTACCGTCGGAGCCTACGAGCAGTACTTC
TRBV7-2	.	TRBJ2-5	many	CASSVQTAWGETQYF	TGTGCCAGCAGCGTCCAGACAGCCTGGGGGGAGACCCAGTACTTC
TRBV5-1	.	TRBJ1-5	many	CASSLQGNSNQPQHF	TGCGCCAGCAGCTTACAGGGTAATAGCAATCAGCCCCAGCATTTT
TRBV2	.	TRBJ2-5	many	CASSDLSGFGSSEETQYF	TGTGCCAGCAGTGACCTAAGTGGGTTTGGCTCTTCCGAAGAGACCCAGTACTTC
TRBV7-9	.	TRBJ1-4	few	CASSRPTEKLFF	TGTGCCAGCAGCCGACCAACTGAAAAACTGTTTTTT
TRBV7-9	.	TRBJ1-6	.	CASSPDRSYNSPLHF	TGTGCCAGCAGCCCGGACAGAAGCTATAATTCACCCCTCCACTTT
TRBV30	.	TRBJ1-2	.	CAWSRRWGSNYGYTF	TGTGCCTGGAGTCGCCGCTGGGGTTCTAACTATGGCTACACCTTC
TRBV5-1	TRBD1	TRBJ1-2	many	CASSIMDRVHGYTF	TGCGCCAGCAGCATAATGGACAGGGTCCACGGCTACACCTTC
TRBV6-1	.	TRBJ2-3	many	CASGRRAITDTQYF	TGTGCCAGCGGCCGGAGGGCTATCACAGATACGCAGTATTTT
TRBV20-1	TRBD2	TRBJ2-3	many	CSARARSGLAGGTPTDTQYF	TGCAGTGCTAGAGCTCGCTCGGGACTAGCGGGGGGGACACCCACAGATACGCAGTATTTT
TRBV12-3/TRBV12-4	TRBD2	TRBJ2-5	many	CASFAAGLETQYF	TGTGCCAGCTTCGCAGCGGGGTTGGAGACCCAGTACTTC
TRBV5-1	TRBD1	TRBJ1-2	many	CASSLGGTGPSGYTF	TGCGCCAGCAGCTTGGGAGGGACAGGGCCCTCTGGCTACACCTTC
TRBV29-1	.	TRBJ2-7	many	CSVGGSGPYEQYF	TGCAGCGTTGGGGGTAGCGGACCCTACGAGCAGTACTTC